This T cell receptor (beta chain) was found in a study of blood T cell repertoires in COVID-19. Study as a whole: From T cells, B-cell-depleted T cells, or PBMCs came the material, which was cDNA or gDNA.

Produced via immunoSEQ multiplex PCR; TCRdb's table is partial and in-frame only. The sample includes some 140,000 clones, 70% to 80% of them seen just once. From germline, CDR1 is LNHDA and CDR2 SQIVND (reference sequence). V lost 5 bases to trimming and J lost 6 bases, with 17 bases between them. The length of the CDR3 is 14 residues. The TCR comes from a man between 60 and 70 years old who had recovered from COVID-19. The sequencing sample was made of peripheral blood. V usage is TRBV19 and J usage is TRBJ2-7; tentative D call: TRBD2 (6 bases). DNA of the CDR3: TGTGCCAGTAGTTTCCGGGACTCTGCCGGCGAGCAGTACTTC. Amino acids: CASSFRDSAGEQYF.